This TCR beta chain was profiled in a study of shared clonotypes between healthy human individuals. Those who donated, Caucasian adults without exception, all lived in Nashville, Tennessee. How the authors handled the data: As immunoSEQ supplied junction-only sequences (without quality scores), filtering differed. Some clones are missing from TCRdb's copy, which holds only in-frame ones; the method was immunoSEQ multiplex PCR. The V and J calls and clone size are taken from that table; D and trimming were inferred from the DNA. Among a few million clones listed, roughly nine tenths were seen once. Study observations and caveats: Among donors, sharing of clonotypes was expected to be affected by sequencing depth.

A single count supports this clone. Antigen specificity is unknown. The sample carries other DNA sequences with the same CDR3. The TCR was taken from a man between 18 and 29 years old in good health. Sequencing was done on a sample of naive CD4+ T cells sorted from blood. Regarding subset: CD45RA+ positively selected.

DNA for the CDR3: TGTGCCAGCAGTTCCGGACAGGGCCAAGAGACCCAGTACTTC. Encoded protein: CASSSGQGQETQYF. This chain joins TRBV5-4 and TRBJ2-5, with 8 nucleotides matching TRBD1. V was clipped by 5 bases and J by 1 base; unmatched bases: 4. Germline values: CDR1 SGHNT, CDR2 YYREEE (reference sequence). CDR3 length equals 14 residues.